This T cell receptor beta chain stems from a study of T cells in Graves' hyperthyroidism and ophthalmopathy. The investigators amplified TCR beta CDR3 regions from RNA transcripts. Researchers ran a first-round RT-PCR on the TCR CDR3 using the HTBI primer set. TCRdb re-called the multiplex PCR reads through MiXCR, storing one row per CDR3 protein. The data show about 570,000 distinct CDR3 sequences, around 13% seen once. Exclusion criteria comprised uncontrolled infection, other autoimmune disease, pregnancy or lactation. This clonotype came up a few times. CDR3 size: 14 residues. The V end was cut by 5 bases, the J end by 7 bases, with 17 bases between. The germline CDR1 and CDR2 sequences are SEHNR and FQNEAQ (reference sequence).

This chain joins TRBV7-9 and TRBJ1-1; D perhaps matches TRBD1 (6 bases). Sequencing used blood. The clonotype was recovered from a woman aged 40 to 55 with Graves' hyperthyroidism. The CDR3 coding sequence is TGTGCCAGCAGCGGACCTCCGGGACACGATGAAGCTTTCTTT. As protein: CASSGPPGHDEAFF.